This T cell receptor beta chain was obtained from a study of T cells in Graves' hyperthyroidism and ophthalmopathy. Study-wide points: Most clonotypes expanded in thyroid above 0.001 were likewise present in blood. Stable hyperthyroidism was separated from ophthalmopathy by a model based on 13 V-J features.

With regard to this clonotype: Its antigen is not known.

Stable disease denoted Graves' hyperthyroidism without ophthalmopathy progression within 18 months. Clinicians diagnosed patients from clinical symptoms, serum thyroxine and TRAb, thyroid ultrasound and orbital computed tomography. Trimming cost V 3 bases and J 2 bases; bases outside gene matches: 5. Looked up from germline, CDR1 is SGHVS and CDR2 is FQNEAQ. The CDR3 is made up of 15 amino acids. RNA transcripts yielded amplified TCR beta CDR3 regions. RT-PCR in the first round (using the HTBI primer set) targeted the TCR CDR3. TCRdb processed the multiplex PCR reads anew with MiXCR; each CDR3 protein has one entry. The sample includes 700,000 or so distinct CDR3 sequences, roughly 17% of them seen just once.

The chain uses TRBV7-8 and TRBJ2-3; the match to TRBD2 covers 7 bases. The TCR originated in a man younger than 30 with Graves' hyperthyroidism. The sequencing sample was made of blood. The CDR3 is CASSFPGLVTDTQYF. CDR3 coding DNA: TGTGCCAGCAGCTTCCCCGGACTAGTCACAGATACGCAGTATTTT.